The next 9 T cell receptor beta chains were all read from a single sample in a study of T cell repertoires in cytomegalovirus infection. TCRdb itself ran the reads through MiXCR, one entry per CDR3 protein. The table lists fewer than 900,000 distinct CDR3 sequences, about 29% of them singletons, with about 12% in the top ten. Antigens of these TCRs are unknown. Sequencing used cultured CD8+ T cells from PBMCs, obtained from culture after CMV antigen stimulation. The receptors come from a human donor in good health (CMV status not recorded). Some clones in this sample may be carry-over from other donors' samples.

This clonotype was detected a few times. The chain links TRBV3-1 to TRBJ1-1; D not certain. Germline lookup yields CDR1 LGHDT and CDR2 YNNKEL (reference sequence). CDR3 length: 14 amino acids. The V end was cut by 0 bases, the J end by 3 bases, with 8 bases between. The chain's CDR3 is CASSQEWGYTEAFF. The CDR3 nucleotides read TGTGCCAGCAGCCAAGAATGGGGTTACACTGAAGCTTTCTTT.

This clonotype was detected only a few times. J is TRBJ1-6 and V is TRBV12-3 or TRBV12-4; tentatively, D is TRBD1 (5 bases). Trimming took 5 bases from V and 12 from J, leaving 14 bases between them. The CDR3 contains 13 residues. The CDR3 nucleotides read TGTGCCAGCAGTCTTCAATTGAGGGGACCCCTCCACTTT. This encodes CASSLQLRGPLHF.

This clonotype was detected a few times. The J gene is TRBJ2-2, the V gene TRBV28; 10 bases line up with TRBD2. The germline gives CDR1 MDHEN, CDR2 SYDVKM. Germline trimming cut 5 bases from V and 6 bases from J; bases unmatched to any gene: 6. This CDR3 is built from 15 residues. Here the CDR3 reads CASSPRTSGAGELFF. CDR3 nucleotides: TGTGCCAGCAGTCCCCGGACTAGCGGCGCCGGGGAGCTGTTTTTT.

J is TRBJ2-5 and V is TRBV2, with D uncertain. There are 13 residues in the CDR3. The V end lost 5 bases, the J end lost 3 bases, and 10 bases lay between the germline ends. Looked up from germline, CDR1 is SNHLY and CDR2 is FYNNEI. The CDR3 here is CASSPHREETQYF. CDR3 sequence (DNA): TGTGCCAGCAGTCCCCACAGAGAAGAGACCCAGTACTTC.

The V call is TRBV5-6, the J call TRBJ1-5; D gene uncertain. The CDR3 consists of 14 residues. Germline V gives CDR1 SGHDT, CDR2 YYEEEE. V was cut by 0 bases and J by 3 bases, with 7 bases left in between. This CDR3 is CASSLERDNQPQHF. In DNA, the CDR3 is TGTGCCAGCAGCTTGGAAAGGGACAATCAGCCCCAGCATTTT. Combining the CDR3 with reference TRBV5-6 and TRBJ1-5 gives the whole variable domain DAGVTQSPTHLIKTRGQQVTLRCSPKSGHDTVSWYQQALGQGPQFIFQYYEEEERQRGNFPDRFSGHQFPNYSSELNVNALLLGDSALYLCASSLERDNQPQHFGDGTRLSIL.

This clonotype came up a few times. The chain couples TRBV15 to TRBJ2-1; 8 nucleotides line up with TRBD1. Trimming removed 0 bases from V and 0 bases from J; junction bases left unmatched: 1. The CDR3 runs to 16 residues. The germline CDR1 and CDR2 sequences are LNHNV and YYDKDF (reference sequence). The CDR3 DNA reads TGTGCCACCAGCAGAGATACAGGGGGCTCCTACAATGAGCAGTTCTTC. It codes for CATSRDTGGSYNEQFF.

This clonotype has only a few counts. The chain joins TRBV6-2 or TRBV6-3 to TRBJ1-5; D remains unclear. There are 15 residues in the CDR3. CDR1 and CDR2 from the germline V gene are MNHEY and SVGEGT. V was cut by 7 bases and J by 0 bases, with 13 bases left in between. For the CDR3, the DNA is TGTGCCAGCACCAGAGGTGACTTTAGCAATCAGCCCCAGCATTTT. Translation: CASTRGDFSNQPQHF.

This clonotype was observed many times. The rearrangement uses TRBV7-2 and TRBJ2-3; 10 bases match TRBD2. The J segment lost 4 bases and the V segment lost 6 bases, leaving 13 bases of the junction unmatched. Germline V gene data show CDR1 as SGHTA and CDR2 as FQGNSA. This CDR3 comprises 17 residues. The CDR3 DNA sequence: TGTGCCAGCAGGTCGACTAGCGGGTCAAGGAACTCAGATACGCAGTATTTT. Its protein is CASRSTSGSRNSDTQYF. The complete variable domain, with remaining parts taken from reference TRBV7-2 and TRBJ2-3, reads GAGVSQSPSNKVTEKGKDVELRCDPISGHTALYWYRQSLGQGLEFLIYFQGNSAPDKSGLPSDRFSAERTGGSVSTLTIQRTQQEDSAVYLCASRSTSGSRNSDTQYFGPGTRLTVL.

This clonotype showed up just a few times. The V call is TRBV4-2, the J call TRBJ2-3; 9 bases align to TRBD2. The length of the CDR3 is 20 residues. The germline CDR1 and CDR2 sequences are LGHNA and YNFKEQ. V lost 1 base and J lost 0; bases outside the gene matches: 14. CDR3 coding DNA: TGTGCCAGCAGCCAAGGCTATGGACTAGCGACAGACCCCAGCACAGATACGCAGTATTTT. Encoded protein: CASSQGYGLATDPSTDTQYF.